The subject of this entry is one T cell receptor beta chain. The antigen remains unidentified. The data derive from a study of OX40 agonist ivuxolimab in advanced cancers. Whole-study findings and limits: Expanded clones belonging to CD8+ T cells outnumbered, on average, those of CD4+. Normalized T-cell clonal expansion was also low in some nonresponders. Which antigen the expanded peripheral T cells recognized is unknown.

Sequenced by immunoSEQ multiplex PCR; TCRdb stores in-frame clones only, minus some. Found here are tens of thousands of clones, about 90% of them singletons; the top ten hold approximately 9.9%. Germline lookup yields CDR1 MGHRA and CDR2 YSYEKL. The CDR3 is 17 residues long. J was trimmed by 0 bases and V by 2 bases; bases with no gene match: 9. This chain connects TRBV4-1 to TRBJ2-7, with 8 nucleotides matching TRBD1. The source material was CD4+ or CD8+ T cells sorted from blood, sampled in a trial of the OX40 agonist ivuxolimab. This TCR was sampled from an adult with an advanced solid tumor such as melanoma, head and neck, liver or kidney cancer. The CDR3 bases are TGCGCCAGCAGCCAAATACAGGGGGGCGTCGGCTCCTACGAGCAGTACTTC. Translating gives CASSQIQGGVGSYEQYF.